The following is a TCR beta chain sequence with its context. As yet, its antigen is unknown. The data originate from a study of identical twins. Unique molecular identifiers were present on the cDNA, which also gained a universal primer site by template switching. TCRdb used MiXCR to reprocess the 5' RACE reads, holding one entry per CDR3 protein. The repertoire holds around 1.7 million distinct CDR3 sequences, with about 32% as singletons. All of the donors were Caucasians in good health. CDR3 size: 13 residues. The ends lost 8 bases at V and 5 bases at J; junction bases unmatched: 6. Germline V lookup: CDR1 ENHRY, CDR2 SYGVKD. Study outcomes and limitations: Carriage of fewer insertions was seen in abundant cord blood beta clonotypes, whereas memory repertoires showed none. With monozygotic twins, out-of-frame TCR alpha sharing exceeded what models estimated.

This rearrangement joins TRBV10-3 to TRBJ2-3; 8 bases match TRBD1. Sequences were obtained from cord blood. The clonotype was recovered from a newborn girl in good health. CDR3 coding DNA: TGTGCCATCGGGGGGACAGGTAGAGATACGCAGTATTTT. Protein product: CAIGGTGRDTQYF.